Shown below are 22 T cell receptor beta chains from a single sample sequenced in a study of OX40 agonist ivuxolimab in advanced cancers. Repertoires were generated with immunoSEQ multiplex PCR, while TCRdb's copy carries only in-frame clones and drops some. The table includes around 100,000 clones, 90% detected once. Sequenced here: CD4+ or CD8+ T cells sorted from blood, sampled in a trial of the OX40 agonist ivuxolimab. All receptors come from an adult with an advanced solid tumor such as melanoma, head and neck, liver or kidney cancer.

The CDR3 DNA reads TGTGCCAGCAGCGGCGGTACCGTCTATGGCTACACCTTC. Translation: CASSGGTVYGYTF. The J gene is TRBJ1-2, the V gene TRBV9; D remains unclear. CDR1 is SGDLS and CDR2 is YYNGEE in the germline V gene. The CDR3 is 13 residues long. Trimming pared 3 bases from V and 4 bases from J, leaving 10 bases between.

This rearrangement joins TRBV20-1 to TRBJ1-1; D uncertain. The V gene lost 6 bases and the J gene lost 6 bases, with 11 bases spanning the gap. Per germline, CDR1 DFQATT and CDR2 SNEGSKA (reference sequence). The CDR3 is made up of 11 amino acids. The CDR3 spells CSARNGAEAFF. In DNA form, the CDR3 reads TGCAGTGCCAGAAATGGGGCTGAAGCTTTCTTT.

A remark on this clone: This specimen includes other DNA sequences encoding the same CDR3. V gene TRBV20-1 combines with J gene TRBJ1-5; no clear D. V was pared by 1 base and J by 6 bases, with 4 bases between. The length of the CDR3 is 11 residues. Germline lookup yields CDR1 DFQATT and CDR2 SNEGSKA (reference sequence). The CDR3 spells CSARAGQPQHF. CDR3 bases: TGCAGTGCTAGAGCAGGTCAGCCCCAGCATTTT.

This rearrangement joins TRBV29-1 to TRBJ1-2; D is possibly TRBD1 (6 bases). Germline loops: CDR1 SQVTM, CDR2 ANQGSEA. Trimming took off 6 bases at V and 4 bases at J, with 9 bases between the two ends. The CDR3 is 11 amino acids. DNA for the CDR3: TGCAGCGTCCGGACAGCCTATGGCTACACCTTC. It encodes CSVRTAYGYTF.

Written as DNA, the CDR3 is TGTGCCAGCAGTGAGGTAGCCCAGGGCGCGAACACCGGGGAGCTGTTTTTT. Residues: CASSEVAQGANTGELFF. The chain recombines TRBV6-1 with TRBJ2-2; D is possibly TRBD1 (5 bases). The CDR3 consists of 17 residues. The germline gives CDR1 MNHNS, CDR2 SASEGT. The V and J ends lost 3 bases and 0 bases respectively, with 14 bases between them.

V is TRBV5-1 and J is TRBJ2-7, with unresolved D. CDR3 size: 12 residues. The V end was cut by 0 bases, the J end by 6 bases, with 7 bases between. Germline V gene sequence: CDR1 SGHRS, CDR2 YFSETQ. CDR3 in DNA: TGCGCCAGCAGCTTGGCCAATAGCGAGCAGTACTTC. It yields the protein CASSLANSEQYF.

Here the CDR3 reads CASSLTGNRDEQYF. The CDR3 region has the DNA TGTGCCAGCAGCTTGACAGGAAATAGGGACGAGCAGTACTTC. V gene TRBV5-4 combines with J gene TRBJ2-7, with D possibly TRBD1 on 5 matching bases. From germline, CDR1 is SGHNT and CDR2 YYREEE (reference sequence). With 1 base removed from V and 5 bases from J, the gap between germline ends came to 13 bases. This CDR3 is 14 amino acids long.

V is TRBV7-9 and J is TRBJ2-2; possibly TRBD2 for D (5 bases). The CDR3 has 13 residues. Trimming pared 2 bases from V and 9 bases from J, leaving 10 bases between. Germline CDR1 and CDR2: SEHNR and FQNEAQ (reference sequence). The CDR3 nucleotides are TGTGCCAGCAGCTTAACGGGAACGAGGGAGCTGTTTTTT. The encoded protein is CASSLTGTRELFF.

The CDR3 DNA is TGTGCCAGCAGCTTCGACAGGGCCCTCTACGAGCAGTACTTC. This encodes CASSFDRALYEQYF. The rearrangement uses TRBV11-2 and TRBJ2-7; TRBD1 matches at 7 bases. Germline CDR1 and CDR2: SGHAT and FQNNGV. Germline trimming cut 3 bases from V and 3 bases from J; bases unmatched to any gene: 5. The CDR3 extends over 14 amino acids.

V usage is TRBV5-1 and J usage is TRBJ2-6, with TRBD1 matching 10 bases. The V gene end was trimmed by 4 bases and the J gene end by 0 bases; junction bases not matched to a gene: 4. The CDR3 totals 17 residues. Germline lookup yields CDR1 SGHRS and CDR2 YFSETQ. CDR3: CASSHRQGASGANVLTF. DNA for the CDR3: TGCGCCAGCAGCCACCGACAGGGGGCCTCTGGGGCCAACGTCCTGACTTTC. The full variable domain, completed using reference TRBV5-1 and TRBJ2-6, is KAGVTQTPRYLIKTRGQQVTLSCSPISGHRSVSWYQQTPGQGLQFLFEYFSETQRNKGNFPGRFSGRQFSNSRSEMNVSTLELGDSALYLCASSHRQGASGANVLTFGAGSRLTVL.

This sequence joins TRBV4-2 and TRBJ2-2; D is ambiguous. Germline CDR1 is LGHNA and CDR2 is YNFKEQ. The CDR3 is 15 residues long. The germline V and J ends were trimmed by 1 base and 6 bases, with 12 bases remaining between them. The CDR3 spells CASSQAGQVPGELFF. The CDR3 DNA reads as TGTGCCAGCAGCCAAGCAGGCCAGGTACCCGGGGAGCTGTTTTTT.

J is TRBJ1-1 and V is TRBV7-8, with D unresolved. The germline V gene has CDR1 SGHVS and CDR2 FQNEAQ. This CDR3 contains 15 residues. V was shortened by 1 base and J by 7 bases, with 16 bases between the two germline ends. The CDR3 DNA reads as TGTGCCAGCAGCTTAGGGGTCCCTCGGGGTCGTGAAGCTTTCTTT. As protein: CASSLGVPRGREAFF.

The J gene is TRBJ2-7, the V gene TRBV29-1; tentative D call: TRBD2 (5 bases). Trimming cost V 6 bases and J 1 base, with 10 bases left between them. The CDR3 sequence is 12 residues long. The germline gives CDR1 SQVTM, CDR2 ANQGSEA. The CDR3 region is CSVSRGSYEQYF. The CDR3 nucleotides are TGCAGCGTCTCACGGGGATCCTACGAGCAGTACTTC.

This sequence joins TRBV14 and TRBJ2-6; 7 bases align to TRBD1. CDR3 size: 17 residues. CDR1 and CDR2 (germline): SGHDN, FVKESK. The ends lost 4 bases at V and 1 base at J; junction bases unmatched: 7. The CDR3 spells CASSPQGEGSGANVLTF. The CDR3 nucleotides are TGTGCCAGCAGCCCTCAGGGGGAAGGGTCTGGGGCCAACGTCCTGACTTTC.

The chain employs TRBV28 and TRBJ2-1, with no clear D. Looked up from germline, CDR1 is MDHEN and CDR2 is SYDVKM. CDR3 length: 16 amino acids. V was cut by 6 bases and J by 7 bases, with 22 bases left in between. CDR3 protein: CASRTQVGFLGNEQFF. The CDR3 DNA is TGTGCCAGCAGGACCCAAGTTGGGTTTCTGGGGAATGAGCAGTTCTTC. Full variable domain (missing parts from reference TRBV28 and TRBJ2-1): DVKVTQSSRYLVKRTGEKVFLECVQDMDHENMFWYRQDPGLGLRLIYFSYDVKMKEKGDIPEGYSVSREKKERFSLILESASTNQTSMYLCASRTQVGFLGNEQFFGPGTRLTVL.

The chain combines TRBV7-3 with TRBJ2-1, with a possible D match to TRBD2 (5 bases). Trimming took 2 bases from V and 0 from J, leaving 8 bases between them. The length of the CDR3 is 15 residues. Per germline, CDR1 SGHTA and CDR2 FQGTGA. The CDR3 region is CASSLEGLSYNEQFF. CDR3 DNA sequence: TGTGCCAGCAGCTTAGAGGGCCTCTCCTACAATGAGCAGTTCTTC. Full variable domain (remainder filled in from reference TRBV7-3 and TRBJ2-1): GAGVSQTPSNKVTEKGKYVELRCDPISGHTALYWYRQSLGQGPEFLIYFQGTGAADDSGLPNDRFFAVRPEGSVSTLKIQRTERGDSAVYLCASSLEGLSYNEQFFGPGTRLTVL.

V usage is TRBV29-1 and J usage is TRBJ1-1, with 9 bases aligning to TRBD1. This CDR3 has 14 residues. The V gene's germline CDR1 is SQVTM and CDR2 ANQGSEA. Trimming took 6 bases from V and 4 from J; bases not matched to a gene: 9. The DNA for the CDR3 is TGCAGCGTCGCCGGACAGGGGCCGGGCACTGAAGCTTTCTTT. Residues: CSVAGQGPGTEAFF.

The chain combines TRBV13 with TRBJ2-7; D is possibly TRBD2 (6 bases). Germline CDR1 PRHDT, CDR2 FYEKMQ (reference sequence). The CDR3 has 15 residues. V was shortened by 3 bases and J by 6 bases, with 18 bases between the two germline ends. The CDR3 DNA reads TGTGCCAGCAGCTTTGGTGCGGGAATGGGCGGCGAGCAGTACTTC. Translated, it gives CASSFGAGMGGEQYF.

This chain uses TRBV7-6 with TRBJ1-4; TRBD1 is a possible D gene (6 bases). In germline, CDR1 is SGHVS, CDR2 FNYEAQ. The CDR3 spans 14 residues. V was clipped by 5 bases and J by 8 bases, with 15 bases between them. CDR3 region: CASSRIRGGEKLFF. CDR3 in DNA: TGTGCCAGCAGCAGGATCAGGGGCGGGGAAAAACTGTTTTTT.

This clone occurred once. CDR3 bases: TGTGCCTGGACCTCCCAGACGGGCAATGAGCAGTTCTTC. Translation gives CAWTSQTGNEQFF. This chain joins TRBV30 and TRBJ2-1; D is ambiguous. CDR1 GTSNPN and CDR2 SVGIG come from the germline V gene (reference sequence). V shed 4 bases and J shed 6 bases, with 13 bases lying between them. The CDR3 extends over 13 amino acids.

The chain uses TRBV6-4 and TRBJ1-5; possible D gene TRBD1, 5 bases. The CDR3 is 12 amino acids. Per germline, CDR1 MRHNA and CDR2 SNTAGT. V lost 4 bases to trimming and J lost 5 bases, with 6 bases between them. The CDR3 reads CASSGGDQPQHF. CDR3 in DNA: TGTGCCAGCAGTGGAGGGGATCAGCCCCAGCATTTT.

Only a few counts were recorded for this clone. The chain combines TRBV11-2 with TRBJ2-1; the match to TRBD2 covers 12 bases. Germline trimming cut 5 bases from V and 4 bases from J; bases unmatched to any gene: 15. Germline V CDR1 and CDR2: SGHAT, FQNNGV. This CDR3 is built from 19 residues. DNA of the CDR3: TGTGCCAGCAGCGGGAGGAAAGTACTAGCGGGAGGCGAATACAATGAGCAGTTCTTC. Amino acid sequence: CASSGRKVLAGGEYNEQFF.